The T cell receptor beta chain under discussion was sequenced for a study of shared clonotypes between healthy human individuals. The protocol was immunoSEQ multiplex PCR, while the TCRdb copy is restricted to in-frame clones and leaves out a portion. In the table there are millions of clones, approximately 95% of which are singletons. The CDR3 has 14 amino acids. J was trimmed by 5 bases and V by 3 bases; bases with no gene match: 5. Per germline, CDR1 LGHNA and CDR2 YSLEER. This rearrangement joins TRBV4-3 to TRBJ1-1; 8 bases agree with TRBD1. The receptor comes from a man between 18 and 35 years old in good health. Sequencing was performed on naive CD4+ T cells sorted from blood. Subset in this sample: CD45RA+ positively selected. In nucleotides, the CDR3 is TGCGCCAGCAGCCAGGAGGACAGGGAGACTGAAGCTTTCTTT. As protein: CASSQEDRETEAFF.